This T cell receptor beta chain appears in the sequencing data of a study of T cell changes during pregnancy in multiple sclerosis. V was cut by 0 bases and J by 9 bases, with 5 bases left in between. The length of the CDR3 is 11 residues. From germline, CDR1 is MNHNY and CDR2 SVGAGI (reference sequence). The assay was immunoSEQ multiplex PCR, and TCRdb's table has in-frame clones only and misses some. Of about 30,000 clones listed, roughly nine tenths were seen once; the top ten hold approximately 0.43%. This clone showed up just once. V and J are TRBV6-6 and TRBJ1-2; D remains ambiguous. The starting material was CD4+ T cells from peripheral blood mononuclear cells, obtained in the second trimester of pregnancy. The sequence was collected from a female donor in good health, enrolled as a control in a pregnancy study. The CDR3 DNA follows: TGTGCCAGCAGTTACTCGGGCCGCTACACCTTC. Protein: CASSYSGRYTF.